These 12 T cell receptor beta chains were all obtained from the same sample, sequenced in a study of T cell responses to AZD1222 COVID-19 vaccine. Using immunoSEQ multiplex PCR, the repertoire was profiled, and TCRdb retains in-frame clones only, with some absent. The sample lists about 180,000 clones; almost 90% were seen once. This specimen consisted of peripheral blood, obtained on day 0 of AZD1222 vaccination. The receptors here all came from an adult in good health.

The chain's CDR3 is CASNTGAGLNYGYTF. CDR3 bases: TGTGCCAGCAACACCGGGGCAGGACTTAACTATGGCTACACCTTC. The V call is TRBV6-5, the J call TRBJ1-2; perhaps TRBD1 as D (5 bases). CDR1 and CDR2 from the germline V gene are MNHEY and SVGAGI. V was shortened by 7 bases and J by 1 base, with 16 bases between the two germline ends. This CDR3 has 15 amino acids.

This clone was counted once. This chain uses TRBV11-1 with TRBJ1-1, with no clear D. Germline loops: CDR1 SGHAT, CDR2 FQDESV (reference sequence). The germline V and J ends were trimmed by 3 bases and 0 bases, with 8 bases remaining between them. The CDR3 length is 14 residues. The CDR3: CASSFGRMNTEAFF. The CDR3 coding sequence is TGTGCCAGCAGCTTCGGGAGAATGAACACTGAAGCTTTCTTT.

This chain connects TRBV9 to TRBJ2-1; no reliable D call. The CDR3 length is 10 residues. Trimming removed 3 bases at V and 9 bases at J, with 4 bases between. Germline V gives CDR1 SGDLS, CDR2 YYNGEE. The CDR3 DNA reads TGTGCCAGCAGCGGTTCTGAGCAGTTCTTC. Amino acids: CASSGSEQFF.

There are a few counts of this clone. The chain joins TRBV7-9 to TRBJ1-4; 7 nucleotides match TRBD1. CDR1 and CDR2 (germline): SEHNR, FQNEAQ (reference sequence). V shed 6 bases, J shed 2 bases, and the junction held 0 bases outside the gene matches. CDR3 length: 13 amino acids. The CDR3 spells CASRGGTNEKLFF. In DNA form, the CDR3 reads TGTGCCAGCAGAGGGGGCACTAATGAAAAACTGTTTTTT.

The J gene is TRBJ2-1, the V gene TRBV7-2; D is ambiguous. This CDR3 region has 11 residues. V lost 7 bases and J 4 bases, leaving 5 bases between the germline ends. CDR1 and CDR2 (germline): SGHTA, FQGNSA. The CDR3 coding sequence is TGTGCCAGCACCGTTTACAATGAGCAGTTCTTC. Translated: CASTVYNEQFF.

The CDR3 bases are TGTGCCAGCAGCTTGGGACCCCCCTACGAGCAGTACTTC. Its protein is CASSLGPPYEQYF. J is TRBJ2-7 and V is TRBV11-2, with D possibly called TRBD1 or TRBD2 (5 bases each). Deletions cut 3 bases from V and 2 bases from J, with 8 bases between. CDR1 and CDR2 from the germline V gene are SGHAT and FQNNGV. This CDR3 has 13 amino acids.

DNA of the CDR3: TGCAGTGCTAGAGCCGGGGGGCGCTACACCTTC. As protein: CSARAGGRYTF. The chain couples TRBV20-1 to TRBJ1-2; D may be TRBD1 (6 bases). Germline V gene sequence: CDR1 DFQATT, CDR2 SNEGSKA (reference sequence). The CDR3 consists of 11 residues. V was trimmed by 1 base and J by 9 bases, leaving 9 bases between them.

The chain carries TRBV11-2 and TRBJ1-5; tentatively, D is TRBD1 (5 bases). Trimming removed 1 base at V and 4 bases at J, with 11 bases between. Germline values: CDR1 SGHAT, CDR2 FQNNGV. The CDR3 consists of 15 residues. CDR3 sequence: CASSLGGGGNQPQHF. The DNA for the CDR3 is TGTGCCAGCAGCTTAGGGGGGGGAGGGAATCAGCCCCAGCATTTT.

The chain employs TRBV6-5 and TRBJ1-1; 8 nucleotides agree with TRBD1. The CDR3 covers 13 residues. The germline CDR1 and CDR2 sequences are MNHEY and SVGAGI. The V gene end was trimmed by 6 bases and the J gene end by 12 bases; junction bases not matched to a gene: 12. CDR3 amino acids: CASRLSGGLITFF. In DNA, the CDR3 is TGTGCCAGCAGGCTATCAGGGGGCCTGATCACTTTCTTT.

The V call is TRBV30, the J call TRBJ1-1; possible D gene TRBD1, 6 bases. CDR3 length: 14 residues. Trimming took 1 base from V and 5 from J, leaving 14 bases between them. CDR1 and CDR2 (germline): GTSNPN, SVGIG (reference sequence). CDR3 nucleotides: TGTGCCTGGAGTGGCGAAGGGGGGAGTACTGAAGCTTTCTTT. Its protein is CAWSGEGGSTEAFF.

J is TRBJ2-2 and V is TRBV5-1; a weak D match, TRBD1 (6 bases). The V gene lost 2 bases and the J gene lost 0 bases, with 11 bases spanning the gap. There are 16 residues in the CDR3. The germline V gene encodes CDR1 SGHRS and CDR2 YFSETQ. CDR3 amino acids: CASSFDRRPNTGELFF. The CDR3 nucleotides are TGCGCCAGCAGCTTTGACAGGAGGCCGAACACCGGGGAGCTGTTTTTT. Looking up the rest from reference TRBV5-1 and TRBJ2-2 gives the full variable domain: KAGVTQTPRYLIKTRGQQVTLSCSPISGHRSVSWYQQTPGQGLQFLFEYFSETQRNKGNFPGRFSGRQFSNSRSEMNVSTLELGDSALYLCASSFDRRPNTGELFFGEGSRLTVL.

This chain joins TRBV12-3 or TRBV12-4 and TRBJ2-1; D gene unclear. CDR3 length: 12 amino acids. The V end was cut by 5 bases, the J end by 4 bases, with 6 bases between. The CDR3 spells CASSLRYNEQFF. CDR3 in DNA: TGTGCCAGCAGTCTTAGATACAATGAGCAGTTCTTC.